This note documents a single TCR beta chain sequence. Its antigen is not known. The sample comes from a study of Graves' ophthalmopathy and Graves' hyperthyroidism. Study overall: At initial diagnosis, peripheral blood was obtained, and this preceded any treatment. Overall study results and limits: Using a 13-signature model, the authors split ophthalmopathy from stable hyperthyroidism, with approximately 88% sensitivity and roughly 80% specificity.

RNA transcripts provided the template for amplifying TCR beta CDR3 regions. The library came from an HTBI-primed first-round RT-PCR and a second-round multiplex PCR. One entry per CDR3 protein results from TCRdb running MiXCR on the multiplex PCR reads. The sample consists of fewer than 600,000 distinct CDR3 sequences, approximately 14% of them appearing once. J was trimmed by 0 bases and V by 3 bases; bases with no gene match: 4. The CDR3 runs to 14 residues. Germline V CDR1 and CDR2: DFQATT, SNEGSKA (reference sequence). The sequencing input was blood. This clonotype was obtained from a woman aged 25 to 39 with Graves' ophthalmopathy. This chain joins TRBV20-1 and TRBJ1-1; 7 positions match TRBD1. CDR3 residues: CSASGGQLNTEAFF. The DNA of the CDR3 is TGCAGTGCTAGCGGGGGACAGCTGAACACTGAAGCTTTCTTT.